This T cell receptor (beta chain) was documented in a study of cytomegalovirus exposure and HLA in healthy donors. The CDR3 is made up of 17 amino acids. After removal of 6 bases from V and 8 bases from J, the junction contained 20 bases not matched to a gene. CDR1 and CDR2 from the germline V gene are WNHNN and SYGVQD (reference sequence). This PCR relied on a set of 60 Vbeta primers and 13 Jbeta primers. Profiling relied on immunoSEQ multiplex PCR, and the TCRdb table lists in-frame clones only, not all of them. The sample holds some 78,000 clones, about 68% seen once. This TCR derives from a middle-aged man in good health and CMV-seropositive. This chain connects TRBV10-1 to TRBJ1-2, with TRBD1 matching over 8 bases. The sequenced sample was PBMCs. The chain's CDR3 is CASRSRGRLIEERGYTF. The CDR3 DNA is TGCGCCAGCAGGTCCAGGGGGCGCCTTATTGAGGAGAGAGGCTACACCTTC.